This T cell receptor (beta chain) is drawn from a study of blood T cell repertoires in COVID-19. Study details: Sites across the United States, Italy and Spain contributed samples from acute and convalescent COVID-19.

The germline V gene encodes CDR1 SEHNR and CDR2 FQNEAQ (reference sequence). With 3 bases removed from V and 7 bases from J, the gap between germline ends came to 6 bases. The CDR3 has 11 residues. Assay used: immunoSEQ multiplex PCR; TCRdb lists only in-frame clones, some missing. The table has about 51,000 clones, about 88% seen once. The sequenced material came from peripheral blood. The chain links TRBV7-9 to TRBJ1-1; D uncertain. The receptor was isolated from a man between 50 and 59 years old with acute or convalescent COVID-19. CDR3 DNA: TGTGCCAGCAGCTTTGGCAGTGAAGCTTTCTTT. This gives the protein CASSFGSEAFF.